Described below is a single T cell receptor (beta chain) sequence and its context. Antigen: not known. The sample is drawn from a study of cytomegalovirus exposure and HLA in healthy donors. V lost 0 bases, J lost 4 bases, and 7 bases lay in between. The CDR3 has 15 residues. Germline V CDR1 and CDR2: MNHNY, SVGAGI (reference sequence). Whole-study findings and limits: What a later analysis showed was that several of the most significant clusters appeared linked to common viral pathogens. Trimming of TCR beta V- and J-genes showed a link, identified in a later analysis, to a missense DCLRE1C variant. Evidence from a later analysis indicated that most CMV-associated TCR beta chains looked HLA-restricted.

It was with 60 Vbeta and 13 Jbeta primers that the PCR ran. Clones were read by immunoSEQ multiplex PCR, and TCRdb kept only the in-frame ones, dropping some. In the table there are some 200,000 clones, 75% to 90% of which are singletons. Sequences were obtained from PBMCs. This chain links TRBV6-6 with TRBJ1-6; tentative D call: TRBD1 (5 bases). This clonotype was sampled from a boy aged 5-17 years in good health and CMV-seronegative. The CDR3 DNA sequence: TGTGCCAGCAGTTACTCCGACAGTTATAATTCACCCCTCCACTTT. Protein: CASSYSDSYNSPLHF.